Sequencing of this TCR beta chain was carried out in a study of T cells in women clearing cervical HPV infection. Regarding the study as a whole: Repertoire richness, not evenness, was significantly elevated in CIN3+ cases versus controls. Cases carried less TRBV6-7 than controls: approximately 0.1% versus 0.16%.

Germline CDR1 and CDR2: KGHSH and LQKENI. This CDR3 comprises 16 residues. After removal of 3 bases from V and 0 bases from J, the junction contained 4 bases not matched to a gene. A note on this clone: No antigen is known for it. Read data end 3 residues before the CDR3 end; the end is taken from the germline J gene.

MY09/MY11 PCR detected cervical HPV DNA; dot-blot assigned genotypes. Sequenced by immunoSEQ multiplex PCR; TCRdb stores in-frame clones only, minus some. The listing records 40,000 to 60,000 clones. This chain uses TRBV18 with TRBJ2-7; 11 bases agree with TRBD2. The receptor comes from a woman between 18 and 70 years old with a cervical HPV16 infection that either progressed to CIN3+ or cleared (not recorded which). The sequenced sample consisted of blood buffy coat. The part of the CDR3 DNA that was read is TGTGCCAGCTCACCGGGACTAGCGGAATACTCCTACGAG. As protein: CASSPGLAEYSYE. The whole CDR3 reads CASSPGLAEYSYEQYF.